Reported below is one TCR beta chain. The specificity of this receptor is unknown. There are no base qualities to consult, and no much larger clone falls within one base. Cut back by 9 bases and 5 bases, the V and J ends lie 19 bases apart. Sequences MNHNS (CDR1) and SASEGT (CDR2) are obtained from the germline V gene. The cysteine opens and the phenylalanine closes a CDR3 of 15 amino acids. Only the CDR3 DNA is retained, 45 bases long and in frame from the first base. Patients with a history of autoimmune disease or receiving systemic immunosuppression were excluded from the trial. Peripheral blood for TCR sequencing was drawn from every dose cohort at baseline, at cycle 4 day 1 and at cycle 7 day 1. The samples were taken from a phase I, first-in-human, multicenter, open-label dose-escalation trial of ivuxolimab. Adults with locally advanced or metastatic head and neck squamous cell, hepatocellular, melanoma or renal cell carcinoma were enrolled in the trial. CD4+ and CD8+ T cells were sorted separately from peripheral blood before TCR sequencing.

The data belong to a study of OX40 agonist ivuxolimab in advanced cancers. In terms of the full investigation: Ivuxolimab was an agonistic, fully human IgG2 monoclonal antibody directed against OX40 (CD134), a costimulatory receptor. The paper reports the monotherapy dose-escalation portion (N = 52 patients) of the phase I ivuxolimab trial. In the dose-escalation cohort, 82.7% of patients were male, and the mean age was around 60 years, with a range of roughly 23 to 85. Partial responses occurred in three dose-escalation patients: two with cutaneous melanoma and one with hepatocellular carcinoma. Peripheral TCRbeta sequencing was intended to test whether TCR sequence diversity was altered and clonal T-cell expansion was caused by ivuxolimab. Of the roughly 52 dose-escalation patients, hepatocellular carcinoma was present in around 20, melanoma in roughly 15, renal cell carcinoma in 9 and head and neck cancer in 9. Intravenous ivuxolimab was administered to patients every 2 weeks at six dose levels: 0.01, 0.1, 0.3, 1.5, 3 and 10 mg/kg. Prior anti-PD-1, anti-PD-L1 or anti-CTLA-4 therapy was permitted, and checkpoint inhibitors had been received by 30% to 40% of dose-escalation patients.

General conclusions and limits of the study: Low levels of normalized T-cell clonal expansion were also seen in some patients who did not respond. After ivuxolimab, more expanded clones were found on average in CD8+ T cells than in CD4+ T cells. Partial responders in the 0.1-3.0 mg/kg groups had among the lowest normalized peripheral clonal expansion, especially among CD8+ T cells. Clonal expansion of both CD4+ and CD8+ blood T cells was observed from baseline to week 6 at doses 0.1 to 3.0 mg/kg. Antigen specificity was not determined for the clonally expanded peripheral T cells.

Genomic DNA was isolated from the sorted cells so that the TCRbeta CDR3 region could be sequenced. TCRbeta CDR3 regions were sequenced using the immunoSEQ Assay. The table was pulled from immuneACCESS by TCRdb, which kept in-frame rearrangements only. Such tables lose some clones; where checked, under half of the loss comes from unresolved V genes, and the rest has no known cause. This sample holds over 95,000 clones; just under 85% were observed only once. The top ten hold more than 1.2% of the sample. The sequences come from CD4+ or CD8+ T cells sorted from blood, collected in a trial of the OX40 agonist ivuxolimab. The TCR originated in an adult with an advanced solid tumor such as melanoma, head and neck, liver or kidney cancer. The chain couples TRBV6-1 to TRBJ1-4; a tentative D call is TRBD1 (6 bases match). In nucleotides, the sequence is TGTGCCAGTTCAGCCGACAGGACTTCCAATGAAAAACTGTTTTTT. This gives the protein CASSADRTSNEKLFF.